A single sample gave rise to the 27 T cell receptor beta chains below, sequenced in a study of CD8 T cells in Susac syndrome (dated by TCRdb to between 2018 and 2021). Receptor amplification or capture employed the immunoSEQ multiplex PCR assay. RNA was extracted using the RNeasy kit, and roughly 0.45 to 1 microgram was reverse transcribed with random hexamers. The public reads were run again by TCRdb, first through fastp at Q25 and then through MiXCR, and only productive beta chains were kept. A single entry per CDR3 protein holds the most common genes and DNA from its merged rows. The sample records about 150,000 distinct CDR3 sequences, nearly 97% of which are singletons. Of the sample, under 0.15% is held by the ten largest clones. Sequencing was carried out using CD8+ T cells from PBMCs. These receptors all come from a human donor with multiple sclerosis.

This sequence joins TRBV3-1 and TRBJ2-1; 8 nucleotides align to TRBD1. The germline V gene has CDR1 LGHDT and CDR2 YNNKEL (reference sequence). V dropped 4 bases and J dropped 8; count of bases not matched to a gene: 10. The CDR3 is 15 residues long. Here the CDR3 DNA reads TGTGCCAGCAGCCTTAGAGGACAGGGTGGAGATGAGCAGTTCTTC. This codes for CASSLRGQGGDEQFF.

V and J are TRBV2 and TRBJ2-3; D might be TRBD2 (5 bases). V shed 6 bases and J shed 0 bases, with 10 bases lying between them. This CDR3 region has 14 residues. Germline CDR1 SNHLY, CDR2 FYNNEI. CDR3 protein: CASRFRGSTDTQYF. In DNA, the CDR3 is TGTGCCAGCAGATTCCGGGGTAGCACAGATACGCAGTATTTT.

The chain is built from TRBV6-5 and TRBJ2-7, with D unclear. The germline V gene has CDR1 MNHEY and CDR2 SVGAGI. The CDR3 has 15 residues. The CDR3 is CASSPREGHFYGQYV. CDR3 in DNA: TGTGCCAGCAGCCCGCGCGAAGGGCACTTCTACGGGCAGTACGTC.

This chain links TRBV29-1 with TRBJ2-3; TRBD2 agrees at 7 bases. This CDR3 is 16 amino acids long. V shed 0 bases, J shed 2 bases, and the junction held 8 bases outside the gene matches. The germline V gene has CDR1 SQVTM and CDR2 ANQGSEA. The CDR3 loop is CSVEDRGGPLTDTQYF. CDR3 sequence (DNA): TGCAGCGTTGAAGATCGCGGGGGACCTCTCACAGATACGCAGTATTTT.

This clonotype was seen only once. The chain couples TRBV29-1 to TRBJ2-1; the D gene could be TRBD1 or TRBD2 (5 bases each). CDR3 length equals 16 residues. Germline V CDR1 and CDR2: SQVTM, ANQGSEA. Trimming pared 3 bases from V and 7 bases from J, leaving 22 bases between. The CDR3 reads CSVDGDRRGPLNEQFF. The DNA of the CDR3 is TGCAGCGTTGACGGGGACCGGAGAGGGCCCCTTAATGAGCAGTTCTTC.

V is TRBV27 and J is TRBJ2-2; 9 positions agree with TRBD2. This CDR3 has 16 residues. The germline V gene has CDR1 MNHEY and CDR2 SMNVEV (reference sequence). V gave up 1 base and J gave up 5 bases; unmatched junction bases: 5. In DNA, the CDR3 is TGTGCCAGCAGTTTATTGGGACTAGCTTATACCGGGGAGCTGTTTTTT. It codes for CASSLLGLAYTGELFF.

The chain has TRBV30 and TRBJ2-1; 9 bases agree with TRBD1. The V gene end was trimmed by 2 bases and the J gene end by 4 bases; junction bases not matched to a gene: 3. The length of the CDR3 is 14 residues. CDR1 is GTSNPN, CDR2 SVGIG, per germline (reference sequence). The CDR3 is CAWSTGQGYNEQFF. The DNA for the CDR3 is TGTGCCTGGAGTACGGGACAGGGATACAATGAGCAGTTCTTC.

The chain has TRBV4-1 and TRBJ1-1; TRBD1 matches at 7 bases. Germline V CDR1 and CDR2: MGHRA, YSYEKL. The CDR3 is 13 amino acids. Germline trimming cut 4 bases from V and 7 bases from J; bases unmatched to any gene: 6. The CDR3 DNA reads TGCGCCAGCAGCCGCAACCGGGACAGTGAAGCTTTCTTT. Translated, it gives CASSRNRDSEAFF.

This chain joins TRBV30 and TRBJ2-7; weak D call: TRBD1 (6 bases). The CDR3 loop spans 13 amino acids. Germline V gene lookup returns CDR1 GTSNPN and CDR2 SVGIG (reference sequence). V lost 0 bases, J lost 1 base, and 7 bases lay in between. The CDR3 nucleotides are TGTGCCTGGAGTGTCAGGGGATCCTACGAGCAGTACGTC. This gives the protein CAWSVRGSYEQYV.

V usage is TRBV9 and J usage is TRBJ1-1; D may be TRBD1 (5 bases). V lost 4 bases, J lost 3 bases, and 13 bases lay in between. Germline CDR1 SGDLS, CDR2 YYNGEE. The CDR3 extends over 14 amino acids. Written as DNA, the CDR3 is TGTGCCAGCAGCCCCTTGGGGGGGGACACTGAAGCTTTCTTT. Encoded protein: CASSPLGGDTEAFF.

The chain employs TRBV27 and TRBJ1-1; tentatively, D is TRBD1 (6 bases). This CDR3 contains 16 residues. The germline V and J ends were trimmed by 4 bases and 5 bases, with 20 bases remaining between them. From germline, CDR1 is MNHEY and CDR2 SMNVEV (reference sequence). For the CDR3, the DNA is TGTGCCAGCAGTTACCGGCCAGGGGCGGGAGGAACTGAAGCTTTCTTT. Its protein is CASSYRPGAGGTEAFF.

The genes are TRBV7-9 and TRBJ2-7; tentatively, D is TRBD2 (6 bases). V lost 2 bases and J lost 6, with 11 bases in between. Per the germline V gene, CDR1 is SEHNR and CDR2 is FQNEAQ (reference sequence). This CDR3 is 13 amino acids long. The CDR3 sequence: CASSLRRDSEQYV. The CDR3 DNA reads TGTGCCAGCAGCTTACGACGGGACTCCGAGCAGTACGTC.

The chain recombines TRBV29-1 with TRBJ2-1, with D possibly matching TRBD1 (5 bases). CDR1 is SQVTM, CDR2 ANQGSEA, per germline. The CDR3 is 14 residues long. Trimming shortened V by 4 bases and J by 0 bases, and 10 bases separated the two germline ends. The CDR3 is CSVAGPSSYNEQFF. Here the CDR3 DNA reads TGCAGCGTTGCAGGGCCGAGCTCCTACAATGAGCAGTTCTTC.

This sequence joins TRBV15 and TRBJ1-6, with a weak D call TRBD1 (5 bases). Trimming pared 2 bases from V and 6 bases from J, leaving 14 bases between. Germline lookup yields CDR1 LNHNV and CDR2 YYDKDF (reference sequence). The CDR3 sequence is 16 residues long. CDR3: CATSRPPDRFNSPLHF. The CDR3 bases are TGTGCCACCAGCAGACCCCCCGACAGATTTAATTCACCCCTCCACTTT.

The rearrangement uses TRBV20-1 and TRBJ2-6, with D uncertain. Germline loops: CDR1 DFQATT, CDR2 SNEGSKA (reference sequence). Trimming took off 0 bases at V and 0 bases at J, with 12 bases between the two ends. CDR3 length equals 17 residues. The CDR3 sequence: CSARDSDWSSGANVLTF. Written as DNA, the CDR3 is TGCAGTGCTAGAGATTCGGATTGGTCCTCTGGGGCCAACGTCCTGACTTTC.

The chain joins TRBV3-1 to TRBJ2-4, with TRBD2 matching 13 bases. The CDR3 sequence is 18 residues long. Germline values: CDR1 LGHDT, CDR2 YNNKEL (reference sequence). The V gene end was trimmed by 0 bases and the J gene end by 3 bases; junction bases not matched to a gene: 5. CDR3 DNA sequence: TGTGCCAGCAGCCAAGATACTAGCGGGGGGGCGGTCAAAAACATTCAGTACTTC. Its protein product is CASSQDTSGGAVKNIQYF.

V is TRBV20-1 and J is TRBJ1-2, with 7 bases aligning to TRBD1. The CDR3 contains 13 residues. Germline V CDR1 and CDR2: DFQATT, SNEGSKA (reference sequence). Trimming at V came to 5 bases and at J to 4 bases, leaving 7 bases not matched to a gene. CDR3 loop: CSAAPRGPYGYTF. The CDR3 region has the DNA TGCAGTGCTGCACCGAGGGGGCCCTATGGCTACACCTTC.

The V and J genes are TRBV20-1 and TRBJ2-7; 7 positions match TRBD1. The CDR3 has 13 residues. The J segment lost 7 bases and the V segment lost 2 bases, leaving 8 bases of the junction unmatched. Per the germline V gene, CDR1 is DFQATT and CDR2 is SNEGSKA (reference sequence). The CDR3, as DNA: TGCAGTGCTAGATGGCAGGGGGATCGGGAGCAGTACTTC. Residues: CSARWQGDREQYF.

The CDR3 sequence is CAISERLTAIYSGANVLTF. DNA of the CDR3: TGTGCCATCAGTGAGAGGTTGACAGCCATTTACTCTGGGGCCAACGTCCTGACTTTC. V usage is TRBV10-3 and J usage is TRBJ2-6; tentative D call: TRBD1 (5 bases). There are 19 residues in the CDR3. Between the trimmed V and J ends, which lost 2 bases and 0 bases, there was a span of 17 bases. The germline CDR1 and CDR2 sequences are ENHRY and SYGVKD.

The chain combines TRBV30 with TRBJ2-7; no clear D gene. The CDR3 totals 11 residues. The V gene lost 5 bases and the J gene lost 6 bases, with 11 bases spanning the gap. Germline CDR1 and CDR2: GTSNPN and SVGIG (reference sequence). As DNA, the CDR3 is TGTGCCTGGGGACGACAAACCGAGCAGTACTTC. Translation: CAWGRQTEQYF.

The chain links TRBV30 to TRBJ2-7; 7 nucleotides match TRBD2. This CDR3 contains 16 residues. Per germline, CDR1 GTSNPN and CDR2 SVGIG (reference sequence). The V segment lost 0 bases and the J segment 4 bases; nucleotides outside the gene matches: 12. The CDR3 loop is CAWSVRRGSLKYEQYF. The CDR3 coding sequence is TGTGCCTGGAGTGTACGGCGGGGGTCACTGAAGTACGAGCAGTACTTC.

The V call is TRBV12-3 or TRBV12-4, the J call TRBJ2-7; the D gene could be TRBD1 or TRBD2 (5 bases each). The CDR3 consists of 18 residues. Trimming left V 2 bases short and J 3 bases short, with 23 bases between. The CDR3 region has the DNA TGTGCCAGCAGTTTATGGGGGAGAAAAGTGGGGGTTAACTACGAGCAGTACTTC. This sequence encodes CASSLWGRKVGVNYEQYF.

This chain joins TRBV3-1 and TRBJ2-1, with TRBD1 as a possible D gene (5 bases). Germline V gene data show CDR1 as LGHDT and CDR2 as YNNKEL (reference sequence). The CDR3 has 15 amino acids. V dropped 4 bases and J dropped 2 bases, with 12 bases sitting between them. The CDR3 here is CASSRQKPTYNEQFF. DNA for the CDR3: TGTGCCAGCAGCCGACAGAAACCCACCTACAATGAGCAGTTCTTC.

The rearrangement uses TRBV5-6 and TRBJ1-1, with 7 bases fitting TRBD1. V trimming: 3 bases; J trimming: 10 bases; junction bases outside the gene matches: 6. The CDR3 contains 12 residues. Looked up from germline, CDR1 is SGHDT and CDR2 is YYEEEE. The CDR3 here is CASSSTGLGAFF. The CDR3 DNA reads TGTGCCAGCAGCTCGACAGGGTTAGGAGCTTTCTTT.

The chain recombines TRBV4-1 with TRBJ2-7, with D possibly being TRBD1 (5 bases). There are 14 residues in the CDR3. V was cut by 0 bases and J by 2 bases, with 8 bases left in between. Germline loops: CDR1 MGHRA, CDR2 YSYEKL. The CDR3 is CASSQDSTAYEQYV. CDR3 bases: TGCGCCAGCAGCCAAGATTCGACAGCCTACGAGCAGTACGTC.

The V call is TRBV27, the J call TRBJ2-7; TRBD1 aligns across 10 bases. There are 16 residues in the CDR3. J was trimmed by 0 bases and V by 5 bases; bases with no gene match: 7. Per germline, CDR1 MNHEY and CDR2 SMNVEV (reference sequence). In DNA form, the CDR3 reads TGTGCCAGCAGTCCGACGGGACAGGGGAGCTCCTACGAGCAGTACTTC. Amino acid sequence: CASSPTGQGSSYEQYF.

J is TRBJ1-2 and V is TRBV30; 8 bases align to TRBD1. The CDR3 contains 14 residues. V gave up 0 bases and J gave up 3 bases; unmatched junction bases: 3. CDR1 is GTSNPN, CDR2 SVGIG, per germline (reference sequence). In nucleotides, the CDR3 is TGTGCCTGGAGTGTAGACAGGGGATACTATGGCTACACCTTC. Encoded protein: CAWSVDRGYYGYTF.